This T cell receptor (beta chain) emerged from a study of blood T cell repertoires in COVID-19. The CDR3 extends over 15 amino acids. Germline V gene data show CDR1 as MNHEY and CDR2 as SMNVEV (reference sequence). J lost 2 bases, V lost 6 bases, and 7 bases had no gene match. This clone is a singleton in its sample. The assay was immunoSEQ multiplex PCR, and TCRdb's table has in-frame clones only and misses some. The profile shows a few hundred thousand clones, approximately 89% of them singletons. Sequences were obtained from peripheral blood. V is TRBV27 and J is TRBJ2-7, with 10 nucleotides matching TRBD1. The source is a woman aged 55-70 years with COVID-19, enrolled during active disease. In DNA form, the CDR3 reads TGTGCCAGCAGGCCCGGGACAGGGGAAACCTACGAGCAGTACTTC. It specifies CASRPGTGETYEQYF.